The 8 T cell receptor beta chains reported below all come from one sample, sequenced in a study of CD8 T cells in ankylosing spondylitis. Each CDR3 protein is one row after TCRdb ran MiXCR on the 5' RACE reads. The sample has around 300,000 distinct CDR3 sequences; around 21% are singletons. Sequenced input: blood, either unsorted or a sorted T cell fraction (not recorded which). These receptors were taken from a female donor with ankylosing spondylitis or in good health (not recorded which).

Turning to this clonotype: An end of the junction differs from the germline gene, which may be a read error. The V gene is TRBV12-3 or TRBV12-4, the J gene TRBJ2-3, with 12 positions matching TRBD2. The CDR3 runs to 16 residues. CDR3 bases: TGTGCCAGCGGTTTAGCTAGCGGGAGGGCCACAGATACGCAGTATTTT. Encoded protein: CASGLASGRATDTQYF.

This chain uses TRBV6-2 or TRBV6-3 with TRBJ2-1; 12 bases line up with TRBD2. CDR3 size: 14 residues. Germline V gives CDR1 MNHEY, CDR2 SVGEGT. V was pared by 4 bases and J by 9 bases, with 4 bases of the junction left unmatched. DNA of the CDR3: TGTGCCAGCAGTTGGGCTAGCGGGAGGGGTGAGCAGTTCTTC. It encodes CASSWASGRGEQFF.

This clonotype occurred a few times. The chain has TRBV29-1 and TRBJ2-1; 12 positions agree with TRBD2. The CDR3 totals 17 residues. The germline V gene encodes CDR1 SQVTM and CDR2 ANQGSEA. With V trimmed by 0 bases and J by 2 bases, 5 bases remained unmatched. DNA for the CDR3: TGCAGCGTTGAAGACCGGACTAGCGGGGATCCCTACAATGAGCAGTTCTTC. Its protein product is CSVEDRTSGDPYNEQFF.

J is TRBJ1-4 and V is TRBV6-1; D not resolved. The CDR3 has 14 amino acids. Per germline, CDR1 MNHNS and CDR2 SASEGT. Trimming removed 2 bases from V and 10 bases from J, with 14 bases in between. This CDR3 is CASSETRVYGKLFF. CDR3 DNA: TGTGCCAGCAGTGAAACCCGGGTCTACGGAAAACTGTTTTTT.

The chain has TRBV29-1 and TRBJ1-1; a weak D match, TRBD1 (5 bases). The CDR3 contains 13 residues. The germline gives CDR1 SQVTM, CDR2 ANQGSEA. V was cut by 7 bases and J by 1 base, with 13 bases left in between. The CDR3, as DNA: TGCAGCGGTGCTACAGGCGGGAACACTGAAGCTTTCTTT. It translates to CSGATGGNTEAFF.

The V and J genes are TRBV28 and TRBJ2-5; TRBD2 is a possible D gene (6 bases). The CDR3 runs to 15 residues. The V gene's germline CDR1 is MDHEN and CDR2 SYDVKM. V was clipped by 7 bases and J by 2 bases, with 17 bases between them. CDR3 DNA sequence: TGTGCCAGCAAGCGGGCAGATCGCCCTCAAGAGACCCAGTACTTC. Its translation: CASKRADRPQETQYF.

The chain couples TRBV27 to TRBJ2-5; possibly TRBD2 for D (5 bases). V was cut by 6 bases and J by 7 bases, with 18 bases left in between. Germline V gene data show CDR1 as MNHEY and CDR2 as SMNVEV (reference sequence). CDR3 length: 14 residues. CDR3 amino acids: CASRIGGPGGTQYF. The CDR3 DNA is TGTGCCAGCAGGATAGGAGGTCCCGGAGGGACCCAGTACTTC.

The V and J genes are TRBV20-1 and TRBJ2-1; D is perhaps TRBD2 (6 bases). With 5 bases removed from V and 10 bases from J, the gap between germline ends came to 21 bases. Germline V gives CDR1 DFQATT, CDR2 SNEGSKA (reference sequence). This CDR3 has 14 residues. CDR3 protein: CSAQRAGIGREQFF. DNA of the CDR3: TGCAGTGCTCAAAGGGCGGGGATTGGTAGAGAGCAGTTCTTC.